Listed below are T cell receptor beta chains from one sample, sequenced in a study of molecular identifiers for immune sequencing clone quantification. TCRdb reprocessed the PCR reads via MiXCR and lists one record per CDR3 protein. The sample records some 70,000 distinct CDR3 sequences, 15% to 20% being singletons. The sequenced sample consisted of naive CD8+ T cells from blood, with Jurkat cell RNA spiked in. These receptor sequences come from a human donor in good health. Some libraries in this study had Jurkat cell RNA spiked in. CDR3s include the opening cysteine and the closing phenylalanine or tryptophan. D genes are given only for firm matches. The listing skips clone size in some rows; elsewhere it reads once, few, many or a size class.

j_call: TRBJ1-2; clone_size: many; v_call: TRBV6-5; d_call: TRBD1; cdr3_nt: TGTGCCAGCAGCCCCGGGACAGGGGTACTTGGCTACACCTTC; cdr3_aa: CASSPGTGVLGYTF
j_call: TRBJ2-1; clone_size: -; v_call: TRBV12-3/TRBV12-4; d_call: TRBD2; cdr3_nt: TGTGCCACCAGTTCGGGGACTAGCGGGAGTATCGGACATGATGAGCAGTTCTTC; cdr3_aa: CATSSGTSGSIGHDEQFF
j_call: TRBJ2-7; clone_size: many; v_call: TRBV3-1; d_call: TRBD2; cdr3_nt: TGTGCCAGCAGCCAACCGGGACTAGGGTCGAGGGAGCAGTACTTC; cdr3_aa: CASSQPGLGSREQYF
j_call: TRBJ1-1; clone_size: -; v_call: TRBV5-3; d_call: -; cdr3_nt: TGTGCCAGCAGCTTGGAAGTTATATCTGAAGCTTTCTTT; cdr3_aa: CASSLEVISEAFF
j_call: TRBJ1-5; clone_size: medium-sized; v_call: TRBV23-1; d_call: -; cdr3_nt: TGCGCCAGCAGTCAATCGGACACCCGTATCGTCAATCAGCCCCAGCATTTT; cdr3_aa: CASSQSDTRIVNQPQHF
j_call: TRBJ2-1; clone_size: many; v_call: TRBV7-9; d_call: -; cdr3_nt: TGTGCCAGCAGCCAGATTCGGGGAGCCTACAATGAGCAGTTCTTC; cdr3_aa: CASSQIRGAYNEQFF
j_call: TRBJ2-7; clone_size: few; v_call: TRBV7-9; d_call: -; cdr3_nt: TGTGCCAGCAGCTTAGGTAGCCACGAGCAGTACTTC; cdr3_aa: CASSLGSHEQYF
j_call: TRBJ1-5; clone_size: many; v_call: TRBV6-2/TRBV6-3; d_call: -; cdr3_nt: TGTGCCAGCAGTTACTCCGGCTCGGGGAACCAGCCCCAGCATTTT; cdr3_aa: CASSYSGSGNQPQHF
j_call: TRBJ1-4; clone_size: many; v_call: TRBV3-1; d_call: -; cdr3_nt: TGTGCCAGCAGCCAAGTCATGGAGGTGGCTAATGAAAAACTGTTTTTT; cdr3_aa: CASSQVMEVANEKLFF
j_call: TRBJ2-3; clone_size: many; v_call: TRBV5-4; d_call: TRBD2; cdr3_nt: TGTGCCAGCAGCCGGTGGGGACTAGCGGGCGGAAGGCCCCCTTATACGCAGTATTTT; cdr3_aa: CASSRWGLAGGRPPYTQYF
j_call: TRBJ2-7; clone_size: many; v_call: TRBV7-9; d_call: TRBD1; cdr3_nt: TGTGCCAGCAGCCCGTCGGACAGGGGGCTGATTTACGAGCAGTACTTC; cdr3_aa: CASSPSDRGLIYEQYF
j_call: TRBJ2-1; clone_size: many; v_call: TRBV6-6; d_call: -; cdr3_nt: TGTGCCAGCAGTTACTTCCGCCGGGACAAGAGTACTTATGAGCAGTTCTTC; cdr3_aa: CASSYFRRDKSTYEQFF
j_call: TRBJ2-3; clone_size: many; v_call: TRBV20-1; d_call: -; cdr3_nt: TGCAGTGCTAGAGACAAGCGGCCACACACAGATACGCAGTATTTT; cdr3_aa: CSARDKRPHTDTQYF
j_call: TRBJ1-4; clone_size: few; v_call: TRBV7-9; d_call: -; cdr3_nt: TGTGCCAGCAGCTTGGGGAATGAAAAACTGTTTTTT; cdr3_aa: CASSLGNEKLFF
j_call: TRBJ1-1; clone_size: few; v_call: TRBV7-8; d_call: -; cdr3_nt: TGTGCCAGCAGCTGGGGTTTCTCGAGGACTGAAGCTTTCTTT; cdr3_aa: CASSWGFSRTEAFF
j_call: TRBJ1-4; clone_size: many; v_call: TRBV9; d_call: TRBD1; cdr3_nt: TGTGCCAGCAGCCCCGGACAGGGGAATGAAAAACTGTTTTTT; cdr3_aa: CASSPGQGNEKLFF
j_call: TRBJ2-7; clone_size: few; v_call: TRBV24-1; d_call: -; cdr3_nt: TGTGCCACCAGTGGAACGGGGGTAGGTTACGAGCAGTACTTC; cdr3_aa: CATSGTGVGYEQYF
j_call: TRBJ2-7; clone_size: many; v_call: TRBV3-1; d_call: -; cdr3_nt: TGTGCCAGCAGCCAAGGGGGCACTAGCCTGGGGGGCTACGAGCAGTACTTC; cdr3_aa: CASSQGGTSLGGYEQYF
j_call: TRBJ1-1; clone_size: many; v_call: TRBV11-2; d_call: -; cdr3_nt: TGTGCCAGCAGCTTAGAAGGGGCCACACGTGGCACTGAAGCTTTCTTT; cdr3_aa: CASSLEGATRGTEAFF
j_call: TRBJ2-7; clone_size: many; v_call: TRBV7-3; d_call: TRBD2; cdr3_nt: TGTGCCAGCAGCTTAACTCTAGCGGGGGAGCAGTACTTC; cdr3_aa: CASSLTLAGEQYF
j_call: TRBJ1-2; clone_size: many; v_call: TRBV7-2; d_call: -; cdr3_nt: TGTGCCAGCAGCTTAGTCGTCAGTGGCTACACCTTC; cdr3_aa: CASSLVVSGYTF
j_call: TRBJ2-7; clone_size: many; v_call: TRBV30; d_call: -; cdr3_nt: TGTGCCTGGAGTCACGACGGAGGGGGCGCGGAGGCACAGTACTTC; cdr3_aa: CAWSHDGGGAEAQYF
j_call: TRBJ2-7; clone_size: many; v_call: TRBV4-1; d_call: -; cdr3_nt: TGCGCCAGCAGCCAAGAGCCGACGGCGGCCTACGAGCAGTACTTC; cdr3_aa: CASSQEPTAAYEQYF
j_call: TRBJ2-3; clone_size: many; v_call: TRBV7-9; d_call: TRBD2; cdr3_nt: TGTGCCAGCAGCTATACTAGCGGGAACACAGATACGCAGTATTTT; cdr3_aa: CASSYTSGNTDTQYF
j_call: TRBJ2-2; clone_size: many; v_call: TRBV6-6; d_call: TRBD2; cdr3_nt: TGTGCCAGCAGTGCCCGGATAGGACTAGCGGGAAGGAGGAACACCGGGGAGCTGTTTTTT; cdr3_aa: CASSARIGLAGRRNTGELFF
j_call: TRBJ2-5; clone_size: many; v_call: TRBV4-1; d_call: -; cdr3_nt: TGCGCCAGCAGCCAAGGGGTCCAAGAGACCCAGTACTTC; cdr3_aa: CASSQGVQETQYF
j_call: TRBJ2-3; clone_size: many; v_call: TRBV4-1; d_call: TRBD2; cdr3_nt: TGCGCCAGCAGGTGGCGGGAGGGACGCACAGATACGCAGTATTTT; cdr3_aa: CASRWREGRTDTQYF
j_call: TRBJ1-5; clone_size: many; v_call: TRBV4-1; d_call: -; cdr3_nt: TGCGCCGGCAGCCAAGCTCGGTGGAGCAATCAGCCCCAGCATTTT; cdr3_aa: CAGSQARWSNQPQHF
j_call: TRBJ2-1; clone_size: many; v_call: TRBV29-1; d_call: TRBD2; cdr3_nt: TGCAGCGGTCTTAGCGGGTCCAATGAGCAGTTCTTC; cdr3_aa: CSGLSGSNEQFF
j_call: TRBJ2-2; clone_size: many; v_call: TRBV28; d_call: -; cdr3_nt: TGTGCCAGCATCTGGGGGTCCGCGAACACCGGGGAGCTGTTTTTT; cdr3_aa: CASIWGSANTGELFF
j_call: TRBJ2-1; clone_size: many; v_call: TRBV7-8; d_call: -; cdr3_nt: TGTGCCAGCAGCTTTGTTACCCACAATGAGCAGTTCTTC; cdr3_aa: CASSFVTHNEQFF
j_call: TRBJ2-2; clone_size: many; v_call: TRBV29-1; d_call: -; cdr3_nt: TGCAGCGTTGCAGGGTTGGACACCGGGGAGCTGTTTTTT; cdr3_aa: CSVAGLDTGELFF
j_call: TRBJ2-7; clone_size: many; v_call: TRBV7-9; d_call: -; cdr3_nt: TGTGCCAGCAGCTGGGACTTGTACGAGCAGTACTTC; cdr3_aa: CASSWDLYEQYF
j_call: TRBJ2-1; clone_size: -; v_call: TRBV14; d_call: -; cdr3_nt: TGTGCCAGCAGCGTGTTCAATGAGCAGTTCTTC; cdr3_aa: CASSVFNEQFF
j_call: TRBJ1-4; clone_size: few; v_call: TRBV2; d_call: TRBD1; cdr3_nt: TGTGCCAGCAGGACCCGGGACAGGGGCGCCCGTGGGGAACTGTTTTTT; cdr3_aa: CASRTRDRGARGELFF
j_call: TRBJ2-3; clone_size: many; v_call: TRBV27; d_call: -; cdr3_nt: TGTGCCAGCAGTTTTTATTCTAGCGGCACAGATACGCAGTATTTT; cdr3_aa: CASSFYSSGTDTQYF
j_call: TRBJ2-1; clone_size: few; v_call: TRBV27; d_call: TRBD2; cdr3_nt: TGTGCCAGCAGCCTGGGACTAGCGGGAGTCTATGAGCAGCTCTTC; cdr3_aa: CASSLGLAGVYEQLF
j_call: TRBJ2-5; clone_size: few; v_call: TRBV4-1; d_call: -; cdr3_nt: TGCGCCAGCAGCCAAGATGAGACCGTCGGGGGAGAGACCCAGTACTTC; cdr3_aa: CASSQDETVGGETQYF
j_call: TRBJ1-1; clone_size: few; v_call: TRBV30; d_call: -; cdr3_nt: TGTGCCTGGAGTCGGCTTACGAAAGCTTTCTTT; cdr3_aa: CAWSRLTKAFF
j_call: TRBJ1-2; clone_size: many; v_call: TRBV20-1; d_call: -; cdr3_nt: TGCAGTGCTACTGGACAGAACTATGGCTACACCTTC; cdr3_aa: CSATGQNYGYTF
j_call: TRBJ1-4; clone_size: many; v_call: TRBV3-1; d_call: -; cdr3_nt: TGTGCCAGCAGGCACACGAACCTGGGCCGCGGCAATGAAAAACTGTTTTTT; cdr3_aa: CASRHTNLGRGNEKLFF
j_call: TRBJ2-5; clone_size: few; v_call: TRBV7-2; d_call: -; cdr3_nt: TGTGCCAGCAGCTTAGAGGGGGTGGGCCGTCTAGCGGAACAAGAGACCCAGTACTTC; cdr3_aa: CASSLEGVGRLAEQETQYF
j_call: TRBJ2-3; clone_size: many; v_call: TRBV7-9; d_call: TRBD2; cdr3_nt: TGTGCCACCAGACACGGTAGGGACTACCGCACAGATACGCAGTATTTT; cdr3_aa: CATRHGRDYRTDTQYF
j_call: TRBJ2-4; clone_size: many; v_call: TRBV7-2; d_call: TRBD2; cdr3_nt: TGTGCCAGCAGCTTATGGACTAGTGACATTCAGTACTTC; cdr3_aa: CASSLWTSDIQYF
j_call: TRBJ1-5; clone_size: many; v_call: TRBV7-8; d_call: -; cdr3_nt: TGTGCCAGCAGCGGGGGGGTTAGACAGCCCCAGCATTTT; cdr3_aa: CASSGGVRQPQHF
j_call: TRBJ2-7; clone_size: many; v_call: TRBV20-1; d_call: -; cdr3_nt: TGCAGTGCTAGAACATCCGTGGGCCCGGAGAGCTCCTACGAGCAGTACTTC; cdr3_aa: CSARTSVGPESSYEQYF
j_call: TRBJ2-1; clone_size: many; v_call: TRBV27; d_call: -; cdr3_nt: TGTGCCAGCAGTTTATCGAGTGGGTCAGGTATCTACAATGAGCAGTTCTTC; cdr3_aa: CASSLSSGSGIYNEQFF
j_call: TRBJ2-1; clone_size: -; v_call: TRBV6-2/TRBV6-3; d_call: TRBD2; cdr3_nt: TGTGCCAGCAGTTACCAGGAGAGGACTAGCGGGAGAAACCAGGGTGAGCAGTTCTTC; cdr3_aa: CASSYQERTSGRNQGEQFF
j_call: TRBJ1-4; clone_size: many; v_call: TRBV28; d_call: -; cdr3_nt: TGTGCCAGCAGCTCCCCGGAGGGGGTTAATGAAAAACTGTTTTTT; cdr3_aa: CASSSPEGVNEKLFF
j_call: TRBJ1-2; clone_size: few; v_call: TRBV28; d_call: -; cdr3_nt: TGTGCCAGCAGTTTTGGGACTGATGGCTACACCTTC; cdr3_aa: CASSFGTDGYTF
j_call: TRBJ2-7; clone_size: -; v_call: TRBV27; d_call: -; cdr3_nt: TGTGCCAGCAGTTTGGGGAGTACCGAACCCGTTCCCTCCTACGAGCAGCACTTC; cdr3_aa: CASSLGSTEPVPSYEQHF
j_call: TRBJ2-2; clone_size: many; v_call: TRBV24-1; d_call: -; cdr3_nt: TGTGCCACCACGCAAGCGAACACCGGGGAGCTGTTTTTT; cdr3_aa: CATTQANTGELFF
j_call: TRBJ1-5; clone_size: many; v_call: TRBV28; d_call: TRBD1; cdr3_nt: TGTGCCAGCAGTTTATCGGGACAGGTTTATAGCAATCAGCCCCAGCATTTT; cdr3_aa: CASSLSGQVYSNQPQHF